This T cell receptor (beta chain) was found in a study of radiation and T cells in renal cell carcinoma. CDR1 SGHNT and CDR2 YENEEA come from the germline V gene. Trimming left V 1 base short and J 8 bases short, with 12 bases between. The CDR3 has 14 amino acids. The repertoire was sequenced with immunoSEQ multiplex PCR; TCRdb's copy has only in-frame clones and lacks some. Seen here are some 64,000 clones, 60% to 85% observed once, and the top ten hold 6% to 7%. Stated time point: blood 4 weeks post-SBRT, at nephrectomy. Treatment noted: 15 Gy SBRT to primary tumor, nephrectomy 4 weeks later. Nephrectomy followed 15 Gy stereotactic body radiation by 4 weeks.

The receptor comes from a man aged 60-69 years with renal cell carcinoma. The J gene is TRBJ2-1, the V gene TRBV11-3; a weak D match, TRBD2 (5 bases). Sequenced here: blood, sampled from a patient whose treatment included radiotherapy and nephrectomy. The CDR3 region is CASSLGASSYEQFF. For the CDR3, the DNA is TGTGCCAGCAGCTTAGGAGCTAGCAGCTATGAGCAGTTCTTC.